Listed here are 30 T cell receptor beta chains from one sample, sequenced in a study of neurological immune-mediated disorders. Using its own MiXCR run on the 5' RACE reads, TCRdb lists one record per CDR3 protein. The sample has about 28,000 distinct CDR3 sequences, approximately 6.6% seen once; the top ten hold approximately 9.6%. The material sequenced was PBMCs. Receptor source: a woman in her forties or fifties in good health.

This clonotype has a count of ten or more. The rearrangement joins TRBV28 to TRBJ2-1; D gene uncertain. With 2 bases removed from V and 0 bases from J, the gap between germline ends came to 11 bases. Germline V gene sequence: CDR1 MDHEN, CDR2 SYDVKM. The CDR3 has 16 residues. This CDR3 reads CASSLESRPSYNEQFF. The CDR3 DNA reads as TGTGCCAGCAGTTTAGAGTCAAGGCCCTCCTACAATGAGCAGTTCTTC.

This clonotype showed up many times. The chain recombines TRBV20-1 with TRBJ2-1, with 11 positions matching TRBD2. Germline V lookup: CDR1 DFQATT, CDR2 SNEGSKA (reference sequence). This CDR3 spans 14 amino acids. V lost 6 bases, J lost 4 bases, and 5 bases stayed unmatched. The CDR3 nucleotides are TGCAGTGCATCTAGCGGGGGGTGGTACAATGAGCAGTTCTTC. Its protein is CSASSGGWYNEQFF.

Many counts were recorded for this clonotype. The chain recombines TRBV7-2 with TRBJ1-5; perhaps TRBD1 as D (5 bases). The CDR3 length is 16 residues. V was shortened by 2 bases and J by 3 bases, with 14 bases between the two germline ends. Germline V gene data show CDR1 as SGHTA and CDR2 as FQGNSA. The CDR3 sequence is CASSLRGSSPNQPQHF. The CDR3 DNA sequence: TGTGCCAGCAGCTTACGGGGCAGCTCCCCCAATCAGCCCCAGCATTTT.

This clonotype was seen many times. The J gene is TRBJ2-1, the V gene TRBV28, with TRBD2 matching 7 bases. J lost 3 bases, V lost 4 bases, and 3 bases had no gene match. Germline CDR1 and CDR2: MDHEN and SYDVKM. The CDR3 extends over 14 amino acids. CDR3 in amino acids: CASSWGEGYNEQFF. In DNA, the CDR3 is TGTGCCAGCAGTTGGGGGGAGGGCTACAATGAGCAGTTCTTC. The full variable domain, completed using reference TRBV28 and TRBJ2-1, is DVKVTQSSRYLVKRTGEKVFLECVQDMDHENMFWYRQDPGLGLRLIYFSYDVKMKEKGDIPEGYSVSREKKERFSLILESASTNQTSMYLCASSWGEGYNEQFFGPGTRLTVL.

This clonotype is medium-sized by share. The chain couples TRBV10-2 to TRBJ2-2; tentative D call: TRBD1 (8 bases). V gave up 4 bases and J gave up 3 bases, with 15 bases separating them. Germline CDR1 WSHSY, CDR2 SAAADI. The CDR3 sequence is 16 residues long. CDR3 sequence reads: CASSGDRGGHTGELFF. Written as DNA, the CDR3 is TGCGCCAGCAGTGGAGACAGGGGAGGGCACACCGGGGAGCTGTTTTTT.

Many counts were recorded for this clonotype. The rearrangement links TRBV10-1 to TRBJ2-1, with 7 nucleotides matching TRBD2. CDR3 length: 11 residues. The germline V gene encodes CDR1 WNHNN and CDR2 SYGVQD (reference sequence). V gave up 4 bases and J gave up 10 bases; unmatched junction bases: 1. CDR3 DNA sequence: TGCGCCAGCAGTGGGGGGGGGGAGCAGTTCTTC. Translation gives CASSGGGEQFF.

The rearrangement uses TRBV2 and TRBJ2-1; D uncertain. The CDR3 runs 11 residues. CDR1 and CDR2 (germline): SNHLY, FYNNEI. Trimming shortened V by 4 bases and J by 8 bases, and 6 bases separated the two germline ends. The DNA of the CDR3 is TGTGCCAGCAGTGGTGCCTATGAGCAGTTCTTC. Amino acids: CASSGAYEQFF.

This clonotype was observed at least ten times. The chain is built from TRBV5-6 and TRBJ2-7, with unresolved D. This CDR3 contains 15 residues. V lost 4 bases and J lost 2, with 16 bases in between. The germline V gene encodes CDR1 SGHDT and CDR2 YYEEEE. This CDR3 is CASSRRLSQAYEQYF. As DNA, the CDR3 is TGTGCCAGCAGCCGACGGCTAAGTCAGGCCTACGAGCAGTACTTC.

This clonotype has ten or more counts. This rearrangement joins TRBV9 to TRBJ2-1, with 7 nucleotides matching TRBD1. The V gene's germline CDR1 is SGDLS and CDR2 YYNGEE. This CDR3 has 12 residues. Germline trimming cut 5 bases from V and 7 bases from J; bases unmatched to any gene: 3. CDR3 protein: CASRGQPNEQFF. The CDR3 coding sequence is TGTGCCAGCAGGGGACAGCCGAATGAGCAGTTCTTC.

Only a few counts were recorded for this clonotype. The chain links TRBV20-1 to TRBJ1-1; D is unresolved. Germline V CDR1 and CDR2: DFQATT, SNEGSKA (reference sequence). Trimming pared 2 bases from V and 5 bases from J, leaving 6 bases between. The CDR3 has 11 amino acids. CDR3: CSARKGTEAFF. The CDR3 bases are TGCAGTGCTAGAAAGGGAACTGAAGCTTTCTTT.

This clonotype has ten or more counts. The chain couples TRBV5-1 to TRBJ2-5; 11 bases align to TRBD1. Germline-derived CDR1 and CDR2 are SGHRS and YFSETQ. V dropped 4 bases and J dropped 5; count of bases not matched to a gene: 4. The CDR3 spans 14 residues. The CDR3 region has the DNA TGCGCCAGCAGCCCCGGACAGGGGGCGGAGACCCAGTACTTC. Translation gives CASSPGQGAETQYF.

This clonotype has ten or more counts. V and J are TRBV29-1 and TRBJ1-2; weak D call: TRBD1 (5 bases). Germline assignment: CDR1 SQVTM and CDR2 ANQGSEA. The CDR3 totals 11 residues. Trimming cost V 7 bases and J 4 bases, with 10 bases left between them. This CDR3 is CSGGGGYGYTF. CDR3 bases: TGCAGCGGGGGGGGGGGCTATGGCTACACCTTC.

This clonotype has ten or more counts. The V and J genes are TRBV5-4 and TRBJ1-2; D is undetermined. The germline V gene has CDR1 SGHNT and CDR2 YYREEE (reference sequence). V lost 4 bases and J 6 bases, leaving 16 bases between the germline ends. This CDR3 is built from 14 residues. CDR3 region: CASSPREGRDGYTF. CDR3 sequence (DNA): TGTGCCAGCAGCCCCCGGGAAGGGAGGGATGGCTACACCTTC.

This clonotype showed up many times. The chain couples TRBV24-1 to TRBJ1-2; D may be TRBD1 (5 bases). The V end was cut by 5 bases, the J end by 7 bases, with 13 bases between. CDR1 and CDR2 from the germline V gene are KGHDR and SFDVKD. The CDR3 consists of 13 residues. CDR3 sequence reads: CATSGQGIGGYTF. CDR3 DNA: TGTGCCACCAGTGGGCAGGGAATAGGTGGCTACACCTTC.

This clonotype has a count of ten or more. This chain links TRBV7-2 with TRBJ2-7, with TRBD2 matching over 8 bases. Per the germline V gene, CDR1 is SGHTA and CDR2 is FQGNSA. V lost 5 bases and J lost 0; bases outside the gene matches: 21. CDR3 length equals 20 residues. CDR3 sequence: CASSPGTGSTGGRSSYEQYF. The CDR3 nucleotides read TGTGCCAGCAGCCCGGGGACTGGCTCCACGGGGGGGAGGAGCTCCTACGAGCAGTACTTC.

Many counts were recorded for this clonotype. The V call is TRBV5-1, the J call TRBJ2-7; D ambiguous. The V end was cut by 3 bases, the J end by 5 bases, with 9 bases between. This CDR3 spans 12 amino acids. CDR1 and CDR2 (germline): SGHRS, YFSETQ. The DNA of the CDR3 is TGCGCCAGCAGCTCCGACATCCACGAGCAGTACTTC. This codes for CASSSDIHEQYF.

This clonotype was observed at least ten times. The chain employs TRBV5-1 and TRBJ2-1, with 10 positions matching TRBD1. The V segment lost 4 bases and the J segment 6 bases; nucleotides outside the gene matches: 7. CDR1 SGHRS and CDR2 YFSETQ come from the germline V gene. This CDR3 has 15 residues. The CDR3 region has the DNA TGCGCCAGCAGCCCCTGGGACAGGGGAACCAATGAGCAGTTCTTC. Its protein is CASSPWDRGTNEQFF.

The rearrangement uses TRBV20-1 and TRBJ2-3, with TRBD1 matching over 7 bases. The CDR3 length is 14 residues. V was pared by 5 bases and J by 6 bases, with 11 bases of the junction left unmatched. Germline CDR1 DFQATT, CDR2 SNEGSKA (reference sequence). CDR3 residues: CSAYDRDGTDTQYF. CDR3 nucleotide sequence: TGCAGTGCTTATGACAGGGACGGGACGGATACGCAGTATTTT.

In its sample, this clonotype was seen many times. CDR3 sequence (DNA): TGCAGCGTTACCCTGGGAAACACCGGGGAGCTGTTTTTT. Protein: CSVTLGNTGELFF. The chain employs TRBV29-1 and TRBJ2-2; no firm D call. CDR1 and CDR2 (germline): SQVTM, ANQGSEA. The V end lost 5 bases, the J end lost 2 bases, and 9 bases lay between the germline ends. The length of the CDR3 is 13 residues.

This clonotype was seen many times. Written as DNA, the CDR3 is TGCGCCAGCAGCCCTTTGGGTCCGGACTATGGCTACACCTTC. It encodes CASSPLGPDYGYTF. J is TRBJ1-2 and V is TRBV5-1, with D unresolved. Trimming left V 4 bases short and J 3 bases short, with 13 bases between. This CDR3 spans 14 amino acids. The germline V gene has CDR1 SGHRS and CDR2 YFSETQ.

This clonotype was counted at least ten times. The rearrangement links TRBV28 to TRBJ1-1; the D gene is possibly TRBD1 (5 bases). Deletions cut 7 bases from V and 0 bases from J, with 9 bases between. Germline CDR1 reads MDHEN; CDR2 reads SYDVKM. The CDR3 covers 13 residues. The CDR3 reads CASITGMNTEAFF. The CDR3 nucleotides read TGTGCCAGCATCACAGGAATGAACACTGAAGCTTTCTTT.

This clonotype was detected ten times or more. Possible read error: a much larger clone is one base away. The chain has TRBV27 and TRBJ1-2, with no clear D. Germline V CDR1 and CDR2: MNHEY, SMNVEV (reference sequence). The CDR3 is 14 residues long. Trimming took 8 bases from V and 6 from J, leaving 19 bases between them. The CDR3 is CASAQEGWVDGYTF. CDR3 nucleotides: TGTGCCAGCGCCCAGGAAGGATGGGTTGATGGCTACACCTTC.

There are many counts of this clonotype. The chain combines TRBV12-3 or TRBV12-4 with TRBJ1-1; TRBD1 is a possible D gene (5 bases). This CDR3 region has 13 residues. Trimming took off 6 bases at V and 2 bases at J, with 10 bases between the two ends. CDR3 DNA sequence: TGTGCCAGCAGGATGACAGAAAACACTGAAGCTTTCTTT. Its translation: CASRMTENTEAFF.

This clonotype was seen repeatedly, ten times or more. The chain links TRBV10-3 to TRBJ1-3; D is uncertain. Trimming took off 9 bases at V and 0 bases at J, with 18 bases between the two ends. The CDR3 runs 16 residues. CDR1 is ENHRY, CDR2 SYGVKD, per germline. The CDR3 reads CAIAEAAKSSGNTIYF. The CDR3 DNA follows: TGTGCCATAGCCGAGGCAGCAAAAAGCTCTGGAAACACCATATATTTT.

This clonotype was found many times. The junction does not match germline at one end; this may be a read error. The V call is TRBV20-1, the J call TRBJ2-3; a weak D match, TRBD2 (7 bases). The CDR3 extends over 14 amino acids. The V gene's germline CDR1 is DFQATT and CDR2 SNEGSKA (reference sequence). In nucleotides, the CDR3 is TGCAGTGCCAGAGTGGGGGGGGGGCGGCATACGCAGTATTTT. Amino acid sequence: CSARVGGGRHTQYF.

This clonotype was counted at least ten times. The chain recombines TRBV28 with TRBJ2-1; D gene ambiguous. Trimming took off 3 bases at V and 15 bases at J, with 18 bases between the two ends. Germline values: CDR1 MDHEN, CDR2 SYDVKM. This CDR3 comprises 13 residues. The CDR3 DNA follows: TGTGCCAGCAGTTTGGGAAGGACGGGCAGTTTGTTCTTC. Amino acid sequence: CASSLGRTGSLFF.

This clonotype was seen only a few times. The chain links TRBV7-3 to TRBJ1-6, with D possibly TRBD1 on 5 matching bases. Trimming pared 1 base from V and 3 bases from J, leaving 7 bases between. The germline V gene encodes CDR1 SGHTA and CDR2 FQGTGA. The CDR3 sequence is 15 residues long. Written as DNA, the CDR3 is TGTGCCAGCAGCTTAAGAGGGGACTATAATTCACCCCTCCACTTT. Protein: CASSLRGDYNSPLHF.

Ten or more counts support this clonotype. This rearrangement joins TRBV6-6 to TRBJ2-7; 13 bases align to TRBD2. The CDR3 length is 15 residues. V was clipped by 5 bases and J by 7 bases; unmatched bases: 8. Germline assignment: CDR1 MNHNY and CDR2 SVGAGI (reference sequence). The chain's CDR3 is CASSLLAGGPEEQYF. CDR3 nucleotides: TGTGCCAGCAGTCTACTAGCGGGAGGGCCTGAAGAGCAGTACTTC.

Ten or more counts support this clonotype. CDR3 residues: CSARDTRGVETQYF. CDR3 bases: TGCAGCGCTAGGGACACCCGGGGGGTTGAGACCCAGTACTTC. The V and J genes are TRBV29-1 and TRBJ2-5, with D tentatively TRBD2 (7 bases). The CDR3 has 14 amino acids. Between the trimmed V and J ends, which lost 7 bases and 5 bases, there was a span of 20 bases. CDR1 is SQVTM, CDR2 ANQGSEA, per germline.

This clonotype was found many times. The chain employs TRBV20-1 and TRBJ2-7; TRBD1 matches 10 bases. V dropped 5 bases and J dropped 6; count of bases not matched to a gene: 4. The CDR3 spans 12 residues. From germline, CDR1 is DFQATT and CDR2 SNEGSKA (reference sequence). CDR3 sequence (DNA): TGCAGTGCTCTCTGGACAGGGGGCGAGCAGTACTTC. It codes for CSALWTGGEQYF.